A single sample gave rise to the 19 T cell receptor beta chains below, sequenced in a study of CD8 T cells in ankylosing spondylitis. TCRdb redid the calling of the 5' RACE reads with MiXCR, one entry per CDR3 protein. The sample lists about 240,000 distinct CDR3 sequences; over 8.5% were seen once. Sample: blood, either unsorted or a sorted T cell fraction (not recorded which). All receptors come from a male donor with ankylosing spondylitis or in good health (not recorded which).

Of note for this clonotype: This may arise from a read error, as a much more abundant clone is one base away. The chain employs TRBV25-1 and TRBJ2-7; 7 bases agree with TRBD1. There are 13 residues in the CDR3. The germline V gene encodes CDR1 MGHDK and CDR2 SYGVNS. The CDR3 is CASTGTASYEQNF. The CDR3 nucleotides are TGTGCCAGCACCGGGACAGCCTCCTACGAGCAGAACTTC.

This clonotype was recorded at least ten times. This rearrangement joins TRBV9 to TRBJ2-7; D is unresolved. CDR3 length: 14 residues. V dropped 4 bases and J dropped 3 bases, with 14 bases sitting between them. Germline loops: CDR1 SGDLS, CDR2 YYNGEE. In nucleotides, the CDR3 is TGTGCCAGCAGCCCCCCGCCCGAAATCTACGAGCAGTACTTC. Amino acid sequence: CASSPPPEIYEQYF.

There are many counts of this clonotype. The V and J genes are TRBV5-1 and TRBJ2-7, with D tentatively TRBD2 (5 bases). Trimming removed 0 bases at V and 4 bases at J, with 8 bases between. This CDR3 comprises 13 residues. CDR1 is SGHRS, CDR2 YFSETQ, per germline. Here the CDR3 reads CASSLGGLYEQYF. CDR3 DNA sequence: TGCGCCAGCAGCTTGGGAGGGTTATACGAGCAGTACTTC.

This clonotype was detected a few times. The gene calls are TRBV5-5 and TRBJ2-3; D uncertain. The V gene lost 5 bases and the J gene lost 0 bases, with 7 bases spanning the gap. Germline V gene data show CDR1 as SGHKS and CDR2 as YYEKEE (reference sequence). CDR3 length: 13 amino acids. The CDR3 loop is CASRPTSTDTQYF. Here the CDR3 DNA reads TGTGCCAGCAGACCAACTAGCACAGATACGCAGTATTTT.

The table lists this clonotype with a few counts. The junction differs from germline at one of its ends, possibly a read error. The rearrangement uses TRBV20-1 and TRBJ2-5, with D maybe TRBD1 (6 bases). The CDR3 consists of 15 residues. Germline CDR1 and CDR2: DFQATT and SNEGSKA (reference sequence). Here the CDR3 DNA reads TGCTGTGCTAGAGATACCAGGGGACCCTGGGAGACCCAGTACTTC. Its translation: CCARDTRGPWETQYF.

As regards this clonotype: The junction departs from the called germline gene at one end, perhaps through a read error. The rearrangement joins TRBV6-5 to TRBJ1-6; D uncertain. The CDR3 consists of 13 residues. In germline, CDR1 is MNHEY, CDR2 SVGAGI. DNA of the CDR3: TGTGCCAGCAGCTTAACGGGAAATTCACCCCTCCTCTTT. Its protein product is CASSLTGNSPLLF.

This clonotype appeared a few times. The J gene is TRBJ2-6, the V gene TRBV5-1; either TRBD1 or TRBD2 may supply D (6 bases each). Germline V CDR1 and CDR2: SGHRS, YFSETQ. The ends were cut back, 2 bases at V and 0 bases at J, with 15 bases in the middle. The CDR3 is 18 residues long. The CDR3 DNA sequence: TGCGCCAGCAGCTTCGGGGGCACTCCCTCCTCTGGGGCCAACGTCCTGACTTTC. Encoded protein: CASSFGGTPSSGANVLTF.

Ten or more counts support this clonotype. The gene calls are TRBV6-5 and TRBJ2-3; TRBD1 agrees at 7 bases. Germline CDR1 and CDR2: MNHEY and SVGAGI. The CDR3 contains 14 residues. V trimming: 2 bases; J trimming: 9 bases; junction bases outside the gene matches: 8. Written as DNA, the CDR3 is TGTGCCAGCAGTTACCCAGGGACAGAGGTAACGCAGTATTTT. This sequence encodes CASSYPGTEVTQYF.

This clonotype appeared many times. The rearrangement links TRBV27 to TRBJ2-7; 8 bases are shared with TRBD1. This CDR3 comprises 14 residues. J lost 1 base, V lost 6 bases, and 5 bases had no gene match. Germline CDR1 and CDR2: MNHEY and SMNVEV (reference sequence). The CDR3 region is CASRRQGYSYEQYF. DNA for the CDR3: TGTGCCAGCAGAAGACAGGGGTATTCCTACGAGCAGTACTTC.

This clonotype was detected many times. An end of the junction does not agree with germline; a read error may underlie this. This rearrangement joins TRBV19 to TRBJ2-3, with 7 positions matching TRBD1. This CDR3 has 15 residues. Looked up from germline, CDR1 is LNHDA and CDR2 is SQIVND (reference sequence). As DNA, the CDR3 is TGTGCCGGTAGCCAAACAGGGGCTAGCACAGATACGCAGTATTTT. Protein sequence: CAGSQTGASTDTQYF.

The CDR3 sequence is CASSPYENTEAFF. The CDR3 coding sequence is TGTGCCAGCAGCCCATACGAGAACACTGAAGCTTTCTTT. The J gene is TRBJ1-1, the V gene TRBV3-1; unclear D gene. The CDR3 runs to 13 residues. V lost 4 bases and J lost 1, with 7 bases in between. Germline V gene lookup returns CDR1 LGHDT and CDR2 YNNKEL (reference sequence).

At least ten counts were recorded for this clonotype. The chain uses TRBV7-9 and TRBJ1-3; D gene ambiguous. Germline V gene sequence: CDR1 SEHNR, CDR2 FQNEAQ (reference sequence). The CDR3 runs 12 residues. The germline V and J ends were trimmed by 8 bases and 5 bases, with 10 bases remaining between them. CDR3 in amino acids: CASSLGRNTIYF. The CDR3 region has the DNA TGTGCCAGCTCCCTAGGGAGAAACACCATATATTTT.

This clonotype has a count of ten or more. The gene calls are TRBV18 and TRBJ2-1; TRBD2 aligns across 7 bases. The V gene end was trimmed by 2 bases and the J gene end by 0 bases; junction bases not matched to a gene: 4. CDR3 size: 16 residues. Germline V gene lookup returns CDR1 KGHSH and CDR2 LQKENI. The CDR3 sequence is CASSPREGSSYNEQFF. The CDR3 nucleotides read TGTGCCAGCTCACCAAGGGAGGGGAGCTCCTACAATGAGCAGTTCTTC.

This rearrangement joins TRBV20-1 to TRBJ2-1, with 14 bases lining up with TRBD2. The V segment lost 4 bases and the J segment 0 bases; nucleotides outside the gene matches: 5. The CDR3 runs 17 residues. Looked up from germline, CDR1 is DFQATT and CDR2 is SNEGSKA (reference sequence). CDR3 bases: TGCAGTGCTACGGGGACTAGCGGGGGAAGCTCCTACAATGAGCAGTTCTTC. Protein sequence: CSATGTSGGSSYNEQFF.

This clonotype was counted many times. The V call is TRBV6-5, the J call TRBJ1-1; perhaps TRBD1 as D (6 bases). This CDR3 has 12 residues. Germline values: CDR1 MNHEY, CDR2 SVGAGI. Trimming took 5 bases from V and 12 from J, leaving 16 bases between them. CDR3 residues: CASSPSQGKPFF. For the CDR3, the DNA is TGTGCCAGCAGTCCTTCCCAGGGGAAACCTTTCTTT.

Regarding this clonotype: A clone one base away is much larger, so this may be a read error. The chain is built from TRBV20-1 and TRBJ2-1; unclear D gene. The CDR3 consists of 15 residues. CDR1 and CDR2 from the germline V gene are DFQATT and SNEGSKA (reference sequence). Trimming pared 7 bases from V and 1 base from J, leaving 17 bases between. The CDR3 nucleotides are TGCAGTGTTAGTGCCCGGGTTGCATCCTACAATGAGCAGTTCTTC. Translated, it gives CSVSARVASYNEQFF.

This clonotype has a count of ten or more. V is TRBV6-1 and J is TRBJ2-3; D might be TRBD1 or TRBD2, each matching 5 bases. Trimming removed 7 bases from V and 6 bases from J, with 14 bases in between. Germline CDR1 MNHNS, CDR2 SASEGT. CDR3 size: 13 residues. The CDR3 DNA is TGTGCCAGCACGCTACGGGGCGGGGATACGCAGTATTTT. Protein product: CASTLRGGDTQYF.

This clonotype was picked up many times. The chain links TRBV14 to TRBJ2-5, with D perhaps matching TRBD2 (6 bases). The V and J ends lost 2 bases and 5 bases respectively, with 9 bases between them. This CDR3 contains 13 residues. Per the germline V gene, CDR1 is SGHDN and CDR2 is FVKESK. The CDR3 DNA reads TGTGCCAGCAGCCAAAGACTAGGGGAGACCCAGTACTTC. Translation: CASSQRLGETQYF.

The table lists this clonotype with many counts. The CDR3 spells CASSAGTGESAQYF. CDR3 bases: TGTGCCAGCAGTGCCGGGACAGGGGAATCGGCGCAGTATTTT. The J gene is TRBJ2-3, the V gene TRBV6-4, with TRBD1 matching 10 bases. The germline V gene has CDR1 MRHNA and CDR2 SNTAGT. The CDR3 consists of 14 residues. V dropped 4 bases and J dropped 10; count of bases not matched to a gene: 8.